Each of the 25 T cell receptor beta chains below was sequenced from the same sample in a study of blood T cell repertoires in COVID-19. Clones were sequenced by immunoSEQ multiplex PCR, and TCRdb holds only the in-frame ones, with some missing. The table lists fewer than 200,000 clones, more than 75% of them singletons. Sample: peripheral blood. The source of these receptors is a man aged 40-50 years with active or convalescent COVID-19.

V gene TRBV28 combines with J gene TRBJ1-5, with 9 bases lining up with TRBD1. Germline CDR1 reads MDHEN; CDR2 reads SYDVKM. CDR3 size: 15 residues. V lost 2 bases and J lost 4; bases outside the gene matches: 3. The CDR3 spells CASSLGDRENQPQHF. The CDR3 region has the DNA TGTGCCAGCAGTTTAGGGGACAGGGAGAATCAGCCCCAGCATTTT.

V and J are TRBV19 and TRBJ2-7; TRBD1 aligns across 8 bases. Germline loops: CDR1 LNHDA, CDR2 SQIVND (reference sequence). The V and J ends lost 3 bases and 4 bases, in that order; junction bases with no gene match: 5. CDR3 size: 14 residues. CDR3 sequence reads: CASSIGQGAYEQYF. As DNA, the CDR3 is TGTGCCAGTAGTATTGGACAGGGAGCGTACGAGCAGTACTTC.

The chain carries TRBV5-1 and TRBJ1-2, with a possible D match to TRBD1 (5 bases). CDR3 length: 14 residues. Trimming took off 7 bases at V and 3 bases at J, with 16 bases between the two ends. From germline, CDR1 is SGHRS and CDR2 YFSETQ. CDR3 sequence (DNA): TGCGCCAGCCATAATGCGGGGGATGACTATGGCTACACCTTC. It translates to CASHNAGDDYGYTF.

The chain carries TRBV4-2 and TRBJ2-7; possibly TRBD2 for D (5 bases). V shed 0 bases and J shed 2 bases, with 20 bases lying between them. Germline lookup yields CDR1 LGHNA and CDR2 YNFKEQ. The CDR3 is 18 amino acids. CDR3 amino acids: CASSQDPAELIQTYEQYF. The CDR3, as DNA: TGTGCCAGCAGCCAAGATCCAGCGGAACTGATACAGACCTACGAGCAGTACTTC.

This chain links TRBV19 with TRBJ2-5; 14 positions match TRBD2. Germline lookup yields CDR1 LNHDA and CDR2 SQIVND (reference sequence). V was clipped by 5 bases and J by 4 bases; unmatched bases: 3. The CDR3 extends over 15 amino acids. CDR3 loop: CASSAGLAGGETQYF. CDR3 bases: TGTGCCAGTAGTGCAGGACTAGCGGGAGGAGAGACCCAGTACTTC.

CDR3 residues: CAISDNYYEQYF. DNA of the CDR3: TGTGCCATCAGTGACAACTACTACGAGCAGTACTTC. The gene calls are TRBV10-3 and TRBJ2-7; D uncertain. Trimming took off 3 bases at V and 3 bases at J, with 6 bases between the two ends. This CDR3 comprises 12 residues. Germline values: CDR1 ENHRY, CDR2 SYGVKD.

The chain joins TRBV4-1 to TRBJ1-1; TRBD1 agrees at 8 bases. The J segment lost 10 bases and the V segment lost 3 bases, leaving 7 bases of the junction unmatched. Germline lookup yields CDR1 MGHRA and CDR2 YSYEKL. The CDR3 has 13 amino acids. CDR3 loop: CASSHGQGFLAFF. The DNA of the CDR3 is TGCGCCAGCAGCCATGGACAGGGCTTTTTAGCTTTCTTT.

The chain joins TRBV2 to TRBJ2-2; 9 bases map to TRBD1. This CDR3 has 15 residues. The junction had 5 bases not matched to a gene; V was cut back by 4 bases and J by 5 bases. Germline CDR1 and CDR2: SNHLY and FYNNEI. Here the CDR3 reads CASSGGQGNTGELFF. The CDR3 nucleotides are TGTGCCAGCAGTGGTGGACAGGGGAATACCGGGGAGCTGTTTTTT.

The chain carries TRBV10-3 and TRBJ2-3, with a tentative D call TRBD1 (6 bases). This CDR3 region has 12 residues. The germline V gene encodes CDR1 ENHRY and CDR2 SYGVKD. V lost 9 bases, J lost 2 bases, and 9 bases lay in between. The CDR3 DNA sequence: TGTGCCATACAGGGTACCACAGATACGCAGTATTTT. It is translated as CAIQGTTDTQYF.

The V gene is TRBV20-1, the J gene TRBJ1-6; the D is unclear. The CDR3 is 13 amino acids. Per the germline V gene, CDR1 is DFQATT and CDR2 is SNEGSKA (reference sequence). Trimming pared 3 bases from V and 12 bases from J, leaving 15 bases between. The CDR3 DNA reads TGCAGTGCTAGTCCTGCGAGGGCAGGACCCCTCCACTTT. Translating gives CSASPARAGPLHF.

This clone was picked up one time. The CDR3 DNA is TGTGCCAGCAGGGAGCAGGGACAAAGTAACACTGAAGCTTTCTTT. Translated, it gives CASREQGQSNTEAFF. V gene TRBV2 combines with J gene TRBJ1-1, with D possibly TRBD1 on 6 matching bases. Germline V gene sequence: CDR1 SNHLY, CDR2 FYNNEI. V gave up 6 bases and J gave up 2 bases, with 16 bases separating them. The CDR3 loop spans 15 amino acids.

This clone is a singleton in its sample. At the DNA level, this CDR3 is encoded by other sequences in the same sample as well. The rearrangement uses TRBV5-1 and TRBJ1-1; TRBD1 matches 7 bases. CDR1 is SGHRS and CDR2 is YFSETQ in the germline V gene. The ends lost 1 base at V and 4 bases at J; junction bases unmatched: 1. The CDR3 is 13 residues long. CDR3: CASSLSGGTEAFF. Written as DNA, the CDR3 is TGCGCCAGCAGCTTGTCAGGGGGCACTGAAGCTTTCTTT.

Of note for this clone: Relative to the germline gene, one junction end is altered; a read error may explain this. The rearrangement joins TRBV5-6 to TRBJ1-6; D possibly corresponds to TRBD1 (5 bases). The CDR3 is made up of 14 amino acids. The germline CDR1 and CDR2 sequences are SGHDT and YYEEEE. The CDR3 spells CASTLGEYNSPLHF. The DNA of the CDR3 is TGTGCCAGCACCTTGGGGGAGTATAATTCACCCCTCCACTTT.

This clone was counted once. The chain links TRBV15 to TRBJ2-2, with 10 bases aligning to TRBD1. Per germline, CDR1 LNHNV and CDR2 YYDKDF (reference sequence). The CDR3 has 16 amino acids. The J segment lost 3 bases and the V segment lost 5 bases, leaving 6 bases of the junction unmatched. CDR3 amino acids: CATSAWDRGDTGELFF. The CDR3 nucleotides are TGTGCCACCAGCGCTTGGGACAGGGGTGACACCGGGGAGCTGTTTTTT.

The CDR3 here is CASSQGPRTGGMKLFF. The DNA for the CDR3 is TGCGCCAGCAGCCAGGGCCCTCGGACAGGAGGAATGAAGCTGTTTTTT. V is TRBV4-1 and J is TRBJ2-2, with TRBD1 matching over 7 bases. Germline V gene data show CDR1 as MGHRA and CDR2 as YSYEKL. V trimming: 3 bases; J trimming: 12 bases; junction bases outside the gene matches: 16. The CDR3 runs 16 residues.

CDR3 amino acids: CASSSPQGPLYEKLFF. In nucleotides, the CDR3 is TGTGCCAGCAGTTCCCCACAGGGCCCCCTGTATGAAAAACTGTTTTTT. The chain links TRBV28 to TRBJ1-4, with D maybe TRBD1 (6 bases). CDR3 length: 16 residues. From germline, CDR1 is MDHEN and CDR2 SYDVKM. The V end was cut by 4 bases, the J end by 6 bases, with 18 bases between. Drawing the rest from reference TRBV28 and TRBJ1-4, the complete variable domain is DVKVTQSSRYLVKRTGEKVFLECVQDMDHENMFWYRQDPGLGLRLIYFSYDVKMKEKGDIPEGYSVSREKKERFSLILESASTNQTSMYLCASSSPQGPLYEKLFFGSGTQLSVL.

This sequence joins TRBV5-1 and TRBJ2-7, with a tentative D call TRBD1 (6 bases). The germline V gene encodes CDR1 SGHRS and CDR2 YFSETQ. Deletions cut 2 bases from V and 1 base from J, with 10 bases between. This CDR3 is 14 amino acids long. CDR3 DNA: TGCGCCAGCAGCTTTGCCAGGGGTTCCTACGAGCAGTACTTC. It codes for CASSFARGSYEQYF.

This chain links TRBV21-1 with TRBJ1-6; the table gives TRBD1 as D, unverified against the DNA. TRBV21-1 is recorded as a pseudogene. This CDR3 contains 16 residues. The chain's CDR3 is CASSPSRQGVPSPLHF. The CDR3 DNA follows: TGTGCCAGCAGCCCCTCGAGACAGGGAGTCCCCTCACCCCTCCACTTT.

Points on this clone: Germline and junction disagree at one end, which may indicate a read error. The chain couples TRBV18 to TRBJ2-5; 15 nucleotides agree with TRBD2. The germline V gene has CDR1 KGHSH and CDR2 LQKENI. The CDR3 runs to 12 residues. CDR3 sequence (DNA): TGTGCCAGCTCACCGGGACTAGCGGGGGGCGACTTC. It is translated as CASSPGLAGGDF.

The chain has TRBV6-5 and TRBJ2-7, with TRBD1 matching 7 bases. Germline CDR1 is MNHEY and CDR2 is SVGAGI. The CDR3 spans 15 residues. V was clipped by 6 bases and J by 0 bases; unmatched bases: 8. CDR3 coding DNA: TGTGCCAGCAGGACTACGGCAGGGGGCTCCTACGAGCAGTACTTC. This sequence encodes CASRTTAGGSYEQYF.

The chain links TRBV10-3 to TRBJ2-6; unclear D gene. The CDR3 consists of 15 residues. The V end was cut by 5 bases, the J end by 2 bases, with 10 bases between. The germline CDR1 and CDR2 sequences are ENHRY and SYGVKD. In DNA form, the CDR3 reads TGTGCCATCAGTCCGGGTTCGCCTGGGGCCAACGTCCTGACTTTC. It codes for CAISPGSPGANVLTF.

The chain has TRBV7-8 and TRBJ2-1, with D maybe TRBD1 (5 bases). Trimming removed 3 bases at V and 5 bases at J, with 8 bases between. Germline V gene lookup returns CDR1 SGHVS and CDR2 FQNEAQ. This CDR3 has 13 residues. CDR3 nucleotide sequence: TGTGCCAGCAGCTTTGGGGCAGACAATGAGCAGTTCTTC. Protein: CASSFGADNEQFF.

The chain is built from TRBV19 and TRBJ1-1, with 7 positions matching TRBD1. This CDR3 comprises 15 residues. Germline lookup yields CDR1 LNHDA and CDR2 SQIVND (reference sequence). V was pared by 6 bases and J by 7 bases, with 14 bases of the junction left unmatched. The CDR3 here is CASRATRQGVDEAFF. The CDR3 DNA reads as TGTGCCAGTAGGGCTACCCGACAGGGAGTAGATGAAGCTTTCTTT.

V is TRBV7-2 and J is TRBJ1-3; no clear D gene. Trimming stripped 0 bases from V and 0 bases from J, with 12 bases between. Germline assignment: CDR1 SGHTA and CDR2 FQGNSA. There are 17 residues in the CDR3. The DNA of the CDR3 is TGTGCCAGCAGCTTAGCGCCCGGGATCACCTCTGGAAACACCATATATTTT. Protein product: CASSLAPGITSGNTIYF.

V gene TRBV5-1 combines with J gene TRBJ2-3; TRBD1 is a possible D gene (5 bases). V gave up 4 bases and J gave up 1 base, with 10 bases separating them. The CDR3 is 14 residues long. Looked up from germline, CDR1 is SGHRS and CDR2 is YFSETQ. The CDR3 DNA sequence: TGCGCCAGCAGCGAAGTAGGGGGCACAGATACGCAGTATTTT. It translates to CASSEVGGTDTQYF.